This T cell receptor beta chain was profiled in a study of CD4 T cells in relation to SARS-CoV-2 and coronaviruses. Across the study: Median patient age was approximately 38 years, spanning 21 to 72 years.

Of note for this clone: The antigen remains undetermined.

The method was immunoSEQ multiplex PCR; TCRdb's version includes in-frame clones alone and lacks a portion of them. The table includes tens of thousands of clones, under 80% detected once. The study's findings and limits: According to naive versus memory sequencing, detected responses are memory recall, not newly primed. This crossreactivity analysis covered spike protein alone, no other viral proteins.

The TCR comes from an adult with COVID-19. Specimen: memory CD4+ T cells from PBMCs, cultured in vitro.

CDR3 loop: CASRPIAGGPDTQYF. The CDR3 DNA is TGCGCCAGCAGACCAATAGCGGGAGGCCCAGATACGCAGTATTTT. The chain combines TRBV5-1 with TRBJ2-3; 10 nucleotides align to TRBD2. Germline lookup yields CDR1 SGHRS and CDR2 YFSETQ. V dropped 5 bases and J dropped 4; count of bases not matched to a gene: 7. The CDR3 has 15 residues.